The 25 T cell receptor beta chains reported below all come from one sample, sequenced in a study of T cell repertoires in cytomegalovirus infection. These TCRs' antigens remain unknown. TCRdb reprocessed the reads with MiXCR, giving one entry per CDR3 protein. The sample carries 900,000 to 950,000 distinct CDR3 sequences, around 32% recorded once. The sample consisted of cultured CD8+ T cells from PBMCs, taken from culture after CMV antigen stimulation. These receptors all stem from a human donor in good health (CMV status not recorded). Some clones in this sample may be carry-over from other donors' samples.

Only a few counts were recorded for this clonotype. The rearrangement uses TRBV7-8 and TRBJ1-4; D gene ambiguous. V shed 5 bases and J shed 8 bases, with 12 bases lying between them. Germline CDR1 reads SGHVS; CDR2 reads FQNEAQ. The CDR3 has 13 residues. The CDR3 sequence is CASSSLMGEKLFF. The CDR3 bases are TGTGCCAGCAGCAGTCTAATGGGGGAAAAACTGTTTTTT.

This clonotype has a count of ten or more. The chain combines TRBV6-2 or TRBV6-3 with TRBJ2-5; TRBD1 aligns across 7 bases. CDR3 length: 14 residues. The germline gives CDR1 MNHEY, CDR2 SVGEGT. After removal of 2 bases from V and 4 bases from J, the junction contained 4 bases not matched to a gene. The CDR3 protein is CASSYPGQRETQYF. Here the CDR3 DNA reads TGTGCCAGCAGTTACCCGGGACAGAGAGAGACCCAGTACTTC.

This clonotype was recorded a few times. The chain is built from TRBV6-2 or TRBV6-3 and TRBJ2-7; D is possibly TRBD2 (6 bases). CDR1 MNHEY and CDR2 SVGEGT come from the germline V gene. The CDR3 is made up of 18 amino acids. V was pared by 2 bases and J by 5 bases, with 25 bases between. CDR3 in DNA: TGTGCCAGCAGTTACACCCTGTCCCGGGACTCCAAAAACCACGAGCAGTACGTC. Translation gives CASSYTLSRDSKNHEQYV.

CDR3 in amino acids: CSAAGKTAINEKLFF. CDR3 sequence (DNA): TGCAGTGCGGCAGGGAAGACAGCTATAAATGAAAAACTGTTTTTT. This chain connects TRBV20-1 to TRBJ1-4; TRBD1 is a possible D gene (5 bases). From germline, CDR1 is DFQATT and CDR2 SNEGSKA (reference sequence). V gave up 6 bases and J gave up 5 bases, with 19 bases separating them. The CDR3 extends over 15 amino acids.

The V gene is TRBV20-1, the J gene TRBJ2-7; 7 bases match TRBD1. CDR3 length: 13 residues. Germline values: CDR1 DFQATT, CDR2 SNEGSKA (reference sequence). CDR3 protein: CSLGTDYSYEQYV. The CDR3 coding sequence is TGCAGCCTAGGGACAGACTACTCCTACGAGCAGTACGTC.

V and J are TRBV6-5 and TRBJ1-2; D call uncertain. CDR3 length: 14 residues. The germline gives CDR1 MNHEY, CDR2 SVGAGI. Deletions cut 5 bases from V and 5 bases from J, with 15 bases between. The CDR3 DNA reads as TGTGCCAGCAGTCCTGCGGCAGCGATATATGGCTACACCTTC. Its translation is CASSPAAAIYGYTF.

The V and J genes are TRBV6-1 and TRBJ1-1, with D possibly matching TRBD1 (6 bases). The CDR3 length is 15 residues. Trimming stripped 6 bases from V and 0 bases from J, with 14 bases between. In germline, CDR1 is MNHNS, CDR2 SASEGT. DNA for the CDR3: TGTGCCAGCAGCGTATTACAGGGAATGAACACTGAAGCTTTCTTT. Translating gives CASSVLQGMNTEAFF.

This clonotype was counted ten times or more. The chain links TRBV7-8 to TRBJ2-5; the D is unclear. This CDR3 contains 12 residues. Trimming took off 1 base at V and 4 bases at J, with 4 bases between the two ends. Germline V lookup: CDR1 SGHVS, CDR2 FQNEAQ. CDR3 in amino acids: CASSLVAETQYF. The CDR3 nucleotides are TGTGCCAGCAGCTTAGTGGCAGAGACCCAGTACTTC.

This clonotype was observed a handful of times. V usage is TRBV6-2 or TRBV6-3 and J usage is TRBJ2-3; the D is unclear. Germline V CDR1 and CDR2: MNHEY, SVGEGT. Trimming pared 5 bases from V and 0 bases from J, leaving 18 bases between. This CDR3 contains 17 residues. The CDR3: CASSHGRIDSSTDTQYF. The CDR3 nucleotides read TGTGCCAGCAGTCACGGTAGAATTGATTCTAGCACAGATACGCAGTATTTT.

This sequence joins TRBV7-9 and TRBJ1-2; TRBD1 aligns across 10 bases. The CDR3 runs 16 residues. V lost 6 bases, J lost 6 bases, and 13 bases stayed unmatched. Germline V gene lookup returns CDR1 SEHNR and CDR2 FQNEAQ (reference sequence). CDR3 loop: CASSSGQGVEVDGYTF. CDR3 in DNA: TGTGCCAGCAGTTCAGGACAGGGGGTTGAGGTGGATGGCTACACCTTC.

The sample holds many counts of this clonotype. The J gene is TRBJ1-2, the V gene TRBV7-8; TRBD1 might be the D (5 bases). Germline CDR1 SGHVS, CDR2 FQNEAQ. Trimming stripped 5 bases from V and 5 bases from J, with 15 bases between. The CDR3 consists of 14 residues. The CDR3: CASSPEFSGYGYTF. The CDR3 DNA follows: TGTGCCAGCAGCCCGGAGTTTTCAGGGTATGGCTACACCTTC.

The J gene is TRBJ2-7, the V gene TRBV10-2; 8 bases agree with TRBD2. Germline lookup yields CDR1 WSHSY and CDR2 SAAADI. The junction had 4 bases not matched to a gene; V was cut back by 7 bases and J by 5 bases. This CDR3 has 12 residues. DNA for the CDR3: TGCGCCAGCACCGGGGGGGTAAACGAGCAGTACTTC. Its protein product is CASTGGVNEQYF.

This clonotype was picked up a small number of times. The chain employs TRBV15 and TRBJ1-3, with a tentative D call TRBD1 (6 bases). Trimming pared 2 bases from V and 4 bases from J, leaving 12 bases between. Germline-derived CDR1 and CDR2 are LNHNV and YYDKDF (reference sequence). This CDR3 comprises 15 residues. The DNA for the CDR3 is TGTGCCACCAGCAGAATCCGGGGGCTGGGAAACACCATATATTTT. It specifies CATSRIRGLGNTIYF.

This clonotype was recorded at least ten times. This rearrangement joins TRBV11-2 to TRBJ2-1; 9 bases fit TRBD1. This CDR3 region has 16 residues. In germline, CDR1 is SGHAT, CDR2 FQNNGV. V shed 5 bases, J shed 4 bases, and the junction held 9 bases outside the gene matches. CDR3 in DNA: TGTGCCAGCAGCCAAACCGGGACAGGGAGGTACAATGAGCAGTTCTTC. Encoded protein: CASSQTGTGRYNEQFF. The complete variable domain, with remaining parts taken from reference TRBV11-2 and TRBJ2-1, reads EAGVAQSPRYKIIEKRQSVAFWCNPISGHATLYWYQQILGQGPKLLIQFQNNGVVDDSQLPKDRFSAERLKGVDSTLKIQPAKLEDSAVYLCASSQTGTGRYNEQFFGPGTRLTVL.

This clonotype was counted a few times. The chain links TRBV25-1 to TRBJ1-1; 10 nucleotides line up with TRBD1. Germline V CDR1 and CDR2: MGHDK, SYGVNS. The CDR3 runs to 17 residues. The junction had 10 bases not matched to a gene; V was cut back by 6 bases and J by 0 bases. CDR3 sequence: CASRGPGQGSLNTEAFF. CDR3 in DNA: TGTGCCAGCAGAGGACCGGGACAGGGGAGTTTGAACACTGAAGCTTTCTTT.

The V gene is TRBV12-3 or TRBV12-4, the J gene TRBJ2-7; 8 nucleotides match TRBD1. With V trimmed by 5 bases and J by 2 bases, 11 bases remained unmatched. The CDR3 extends over 16 amino acids. CDR3 coding DNA: TGTGCCAGCAGTCCCTCATACAGGGGGAACCCCTACGAGCAGTACTTC. This sequence encodes CASSPSYRGNPYEQYF.

Comment on this clonotype: A much larger clone sits a single nucleotide away, making a read error possible. The gene calls are TRBV7-8 and TRBJ1-1, with 7 positions matching TRBD1. Germline loops: CDR1 SGHVS, CDR2 FQNEAQ. The CDR3 length is 15 residues. CDR3 coding DNA: TGTACCAGCAGCTTACTCCGACAGGGGAACACTGAAGCTTTCTTT. This codes for CTSSLLRQGNTEAFF. The entire variable domain, with the rest obtained from reference TRBV7-8 and TRBJ1-1, is as follows: GAGVSQSPRYKVAKRGQDVALRCDPISGHVSLFWYQQALGQGPEFLTYFQNEAQLDKSGLPSDRFFAERPEGSVSTLKIQRTQQEDSAVYLCTSSLLRQGNTEAFFGQGTRLTVV.

About this clonotype: The junction shows a germline mismatch at one end, possibly a read error. J is TRBJ2-5 and V is TRBV7-3; perhaps TRBD2 as D (6 bases). This CDR3 comprises 14 residues. Germline V lookup: CDR1 SGHTA, CDR2 FQGTGA. DNA of the CDR3: TGTGCCGGCAGCTTTGGAGGGATAGGAGAGACCCAGTACTTC. The encoded protein is CAGSFGGIGETQYF.

V gene TRBV2 combines with J gene TRBJ2-3; 14 bases agree with TRBD2. Trimming took 6 bases from V and 4 from J; bases not matched to a gene: 12. CDR3 length: 18 residues. Germline V gene lookup returns CDR1 SNHLY and CDR2 FYNNEI. CDR3 bases: TGTGCCAGCAGCGGGACTAGCGGGGGCCCCGCGTGGGCAGATACGCAGTATTTT. Translating gives CASSGTSGGPAWADTQYF.

The sample holds a few counts of this clonotype. This chain joins TRBV4-1 and TRBJ1-5; 7 bases line up with TRBD1. Germline CDR1 and CDR2: MGHRA and YSYEKL. The trim removed 5 bases at V and 4 bases at J, leaving 5 bases unmatched. The CDR3 loop spans 14 amino acids. The CDR3 bases are TGCGCCAGCAGCATGGACAGGTGGAATCAGCCCCAGCATTTT. It codes for CASSMDRWNQPQHF.

The chain employs TRBV9 and TRBJ2-6; possibly TRBD1 or TRBD2 for D (5 bases each). Trimming removed 1 base at V and 4 bases at J, with 18 bases between. The germline gives CDR1 SGDLS, CDR2 YYNGEE. This CDR3 comprises 18 residues. The DNA of the CDR3 is TGTGCCAGCAGCGTAAGTCTACAGGCCTCGGGAGGGGCCAACGTCCTGACTTTC. This encodes CASSVSLQASGGANVLTF. The entire variable domain, with the rest obtained from reference TRBV9 and TRBJ2-6, is as follows: DSGVTQTPKHLITATGQRVTLRCSPRSGDLSVYWYQQSLDQGLQFLIQYYNGEERAKGNILERFSAQQFPDLHSELNLSSLELGDSALYFCASSVSLQASGGANVLTFGAGSRLTVL.

This clonotype turned up a few times. This rearrangement joins TRBV27 to TRBJ1-6, with D possibly TRBD1 on 5 matching bases. Trimming took off 3 bases at V and 9 bases at J, with 15 bases between the two ends. CDR1 and CDR2 from the germline V gene are MNHEY and SMNVEV (reference sequence). The CDR3 has 15 residues. The chain's CDR3 is CASSFTGPAGSPLHF. For the CDR3, the DNA is TGTGCCAGCAGTTTTACAGGCCCGGCGGGTTCACCCCTCCACTTT.

This clonotype has a single count. At one end, the junction sequence differs from germline, possibly due to a read error. The J gene is TRBJ2-1, the V gene TRBV4-1; no clear D gene. The CDR3 runs to 16 residues. From germline, CDR1 is MGHRA and CDR2 YSYEKL. The CDR3 coding sequence is TGCGCTAGCAGCCAAGATGGCACAAGCTCCTACAATGAGCAGTTCTTC. Amino acids: CASSQDGTSSYNEQFF.

This clonotype has ten or more counts. The CDR3 region is CANLLLAGHPGSQYF. CDR3 coding DNA: TGTGCCAACCTACTACTAGCGGGCCACCCGGGGTCCCAGTACTTC. This chain joins TRBV5-8 and TRBJ2-5; 9 nucleotides agree with TRBD2. Losses at the gene ends were 9 bases for V and 9 bases for J; bases not matched to a gene: 18. This CDR3 has 15 residues. CDR1 and CDR2 from the germline V gene are SGHTS and YDEGEE. Together with reference TRBV5-8 and TRBJ2-5, the CDR3 gives the full variable domain: EAGVTQSPTHLIKTRGQQATLRCSPISGHTSVYWYQQALGLGLQFLLWYDEGEERNRGNFPPRFSGRQFPNYSSELNVNALELEDSALYLCANLLLAGHPGSQYFGPGTRLLVL.

This clonotype has more than one count but fewer than ten. The genes are TRBV27 and TRBJ1-1; a weak D match, TRBD1 (5 bases). Germline V gene lookup returns CDR1 MNHEY and CDR2 SMNVEV (reference sequence). The CDR3 covers 17 residues. Trimming stripped 3 bases from V and 4 bases from J, with 21 bases between. CDR3 bases: TGTGCCAGCAGTTTTTGGGTCGGCAGGGATCCGGCCACTGAAGCTTTCTTT. Residues: CASSFWVGRDPATEAFF.